This TCR beta chain derives from a study of blood T cell repertoires in COVID-19. Study at large: T cells, B-cell-depleted T cells, or PBMCs supplied cDNA or gDNA.

Methods used by the authors: From reference gene primer amplification, estimates of nucleated cell counts were derived. Assay used: immunoSEQ multiplex PCR; TCRdb lists only in-frame clones, some missing. The DNA was the basis for D and trimming; V, J and clone size are from that table. The sample holds about 240,000 clones, more than 75% seen once. Germline CDR1 is MNHEY and CDR2 is SVGAGI. CDR3 length: 15 amino acids. Trimming cost V 5 bases and J 3 bases; bases outside gene matches: 8. This study enrolled people aged about 18 to 100 from about 24 US geographic areas. The chain couples TRBV6-5 to TRBJ2-7; 9 bases are a match to TRBD2. Sequenced material: PBMCs or T cells enriched from blood (not recorded which). The receptor comes from a woman between 40 and 55 years old with acute COVID-19. This CDR3 reads CASSPIGGRVYEQYF. The CDR3 DNA sequence: TGTGCCAGCAGTCCAATCGGCGGGAGGGTCTACGAGCAGTACTTC.